Sequencing of this T cell receptor beta chain was carried out in a study of post-analysis software for immune sequencing data. As for the study in general: The disease courses spanned relapsing-remitting, secondary progressive and progressive-relapsing forms of multiple sclerosis. General observations from the study: Same-batch samples co-clustered strongly by F measure. Patients used about 5 TRBV segments, including TRBV5-6, TRBV5-1 and TRBV20-1, more often than controls. Significantly decreased normalized Chao1 diversity was recorded for multiple sclerosis patients relative to controls.

Germline V gene sequence: CDR1 DFQATT, CDR2 SNEGSKA (reference sequence). The CDR3 totals 15 residues. Trimming took 0 bases from V and 1 from J; bases not matched to a gene: 4. Concerning this clonotype itself: What it recognizes is unknown.

TCR beta cDNA libraries included unique molecular identifiers. TCRdb redid the calling of the PCR reads with MiXCR, one entry per CDR3 protein. Of almost 700,000 distinct CDR3 sequences in the sample, 59% were seen once. The clonotype comes from a girl aged 2 to 9 with multiple sclerosis. Specimen: blood. The V and J genes are TRBV20-1 and TRBJ2-3; 7 bases agree with TRBD2. CDR3 DNA sequence: TGCAGTGCTAGAGACGGAGCGGGGCGCACAGATACGCAGTATTTT. Its translation is CSARDGAGRTDTQYF.